A selection of T cell receptor beta chains follows, all from one sample in a study of blood T cell repertoires in COVID-19. Only in-frame clones appear in the TCRdb table, and some are missing; sequencing was by immunoSEQ multiplex PCR. The data contain 65,000 to 95,000 clones, around nine tenths of them singletons. The sequenced sample consisted of peripheral blood. These receptors were taken from a man aged 50 to 59 with active COVID-19. The conserved cysteine and the conserved F or W are not part of the CDR3 here. Each record gives: V gene, CDR3 protein.

v_call: TRBV4-1
cdr3_aa: ASSLLMNEKLF

v_call: TRBV20-1
cdr3_aa: SASGGGLATEQF

v_call: TRBV6-5
cdr3_aa: ASSSTSGGTYEQY

v_call: TRBV11-2
cdr3_aa: ASSSDRGSGGNTIY

v_call: TRBV24-1
cdr3_aa: ATSDLGGQGNNEQF

v_call: TRBV4-1
cdr3_aa: ASSPIPGLGQETQY

v_call: TRBV28
cdr3_aa: ASSPMGRGGMF

v_call: TRBV9
cdr3_aa: ASSQTSGLADTQY

v_call: TRBV4-1
cdr3_aa: ASSPDPPGSSSNQPQH

v_call: TRBV12-3/TRBV12-4
cdr3_aa: ASRPAGVETQY

v_call: TRBV28
cdr3_aa: ASSFSQGMGAEKLF

v_call: TRBV24-1
cdr3_aa: ATSETGTGTYEQY

v_call: TRBV7-3
cdr3_aa: ASSLTSGSTDTQY

v_call: TRBV7-6
cdr3_aa: ASSLGTSTQETQY

v_call: TRBV7-2
cdr3_aa: ASSLGAGAYNEQF

v_call: TRBV4-3
cdr3_aa: ASSQATQRGPYEQY

v_call: TRBV19
cdr3_aa: ASSITGGQNNEQF

v_call: TRBV3-1/TRBV3-2
cdr3_aa: ASSRAVGTDTQY

v_call: TRBV4-2
cdr3_aa: ASSSQPGQGNTIY

v_call: TRBV5-4
cdr3_aa: ASSSLAGPRPYNEQF